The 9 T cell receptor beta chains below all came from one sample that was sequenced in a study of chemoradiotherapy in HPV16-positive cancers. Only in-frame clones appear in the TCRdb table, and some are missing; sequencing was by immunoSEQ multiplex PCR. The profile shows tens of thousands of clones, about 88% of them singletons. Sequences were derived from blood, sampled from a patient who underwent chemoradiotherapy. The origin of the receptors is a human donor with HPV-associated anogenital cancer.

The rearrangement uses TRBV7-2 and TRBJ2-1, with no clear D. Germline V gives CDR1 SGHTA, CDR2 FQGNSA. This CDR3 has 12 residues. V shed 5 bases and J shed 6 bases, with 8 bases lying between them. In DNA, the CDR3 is TGTGCCAGCAGCACATATGCCAATGAGCAGTTCTTC. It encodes CASSTYANEQFF.

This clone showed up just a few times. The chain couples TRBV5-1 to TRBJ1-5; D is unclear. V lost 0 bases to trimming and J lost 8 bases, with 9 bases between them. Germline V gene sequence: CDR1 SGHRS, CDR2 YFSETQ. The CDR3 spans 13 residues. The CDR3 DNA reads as TGCGCCAGCAGCTTGGCGGGGTTCGAGCCCCAGCATTTT. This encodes CASSLAGFEPQHF.

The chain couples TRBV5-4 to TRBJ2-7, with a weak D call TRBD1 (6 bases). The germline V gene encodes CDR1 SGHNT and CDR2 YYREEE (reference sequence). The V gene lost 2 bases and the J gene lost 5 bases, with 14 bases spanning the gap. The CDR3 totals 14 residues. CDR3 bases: TGTGCCAGCAGCTTCTCAGGGACAACGAACGAGCAGTACTTC. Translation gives CASSFSGTTNEQYF.

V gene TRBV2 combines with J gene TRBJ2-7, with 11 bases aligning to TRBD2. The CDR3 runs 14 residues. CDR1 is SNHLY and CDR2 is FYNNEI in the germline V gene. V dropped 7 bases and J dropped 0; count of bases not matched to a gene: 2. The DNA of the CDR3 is TGTGCCAGCACTAGCGGGAGGTCCTCCTACGAGCAGTACTTC. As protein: CASTSGRSSYEQYF.

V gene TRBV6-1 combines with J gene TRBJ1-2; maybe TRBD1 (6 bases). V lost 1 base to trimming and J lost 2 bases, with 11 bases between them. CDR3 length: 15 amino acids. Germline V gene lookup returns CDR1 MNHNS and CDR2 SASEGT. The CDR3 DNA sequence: TGTGCCAGCAGTGAAGTACAGGGAAGGAACTATGGCTACACCTTC. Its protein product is CASSEVQGRNYGYTF.

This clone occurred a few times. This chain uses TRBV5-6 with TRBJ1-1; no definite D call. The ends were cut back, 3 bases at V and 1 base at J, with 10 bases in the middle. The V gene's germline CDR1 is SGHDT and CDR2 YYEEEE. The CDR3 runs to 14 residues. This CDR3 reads CASSSGRKNTEAFF. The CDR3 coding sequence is TGTGCCAGCAGCTCAGGACGGAAGAACACTGAAGCTTTCTTT.

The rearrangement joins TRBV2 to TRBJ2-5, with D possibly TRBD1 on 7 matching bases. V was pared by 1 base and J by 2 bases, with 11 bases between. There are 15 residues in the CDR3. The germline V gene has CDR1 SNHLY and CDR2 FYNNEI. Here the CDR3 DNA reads TGTGCCAGCAGTGAAGAGGGGGGACAGCAAGAGACCCAGTACTTC. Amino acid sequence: CASSEEGGQQETQYF.

The CDR3 coding sequence is TGTGCCAGCAGCTTGGGGGTAAATCAGCCCCAGCATTTT. This sequence encodes CASSLGVNQPQHF. J is TRBJ1-5 and V is TRBV7-9; TRBD1 might be the D (5 bases). Per germline, CDR1 SEHNR and CDR2 FQNEAQ (reference sequence). The CDR3 is 13 amino acids. Trimming took 3 bases from V and 4 from J, leaving 7 bases between them. Supplemented by reference TRBV7-9 and TRBJ1-5, the full variable domain reads DTGVSQNPRHKITKRGQNVTFRCDPISEHNRLYWYRQTLGQGPEFLTYFQNEAQLEKSRLLSDRFSAERPKGSFSTLEIQRTEQGDSAMYLCASSLGVNQPQHFGDGTRLSIL.

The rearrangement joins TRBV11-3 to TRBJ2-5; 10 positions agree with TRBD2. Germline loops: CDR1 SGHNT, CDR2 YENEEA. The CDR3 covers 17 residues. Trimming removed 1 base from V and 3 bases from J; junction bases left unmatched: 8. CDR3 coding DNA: TGTGCCAGCAGCTTAGGGGCTAGCGGGGGTCTAGAAGAGACCCAGTACTTC. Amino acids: CASSLGASGGLEETQYF.